Below are 9 T cell receptor beta chains sequenced from a single sample in a study of cytomegalovirus exposure and HLA in healthy donors. The PCR made use of 60 Vbeta and 13 Jbeta primers. Measured with immunoSEQ multiplex PCR; TCRdb has only the in-frame clones, and not every one. The top ten clones hold roughly 4.5% of a sample with some 180,000 clones, around 80% of them seen once. Sequencing input: PBMCs. Every receptor here comes from a woman in her twenties or thirties in good health and CMV-seropositive.

The chain carries TRBV4-1 and TRBJ1-2, with D possibly matching TRBD1 (5 bases). Germline V gives CDR1 MGHRA, CDR2 YSYEKL. The V end lost 2 bases, the J end lost 4 bases, and 8 bases lay between the germline ends. The CDR3 sequence is 13 residues long. The CDR3 loop reads CASSQPDTYGYTF. Here the CDR3 DNA reads TGCGCCAGCAGCCAACCGGACACCTATGGCTACACCTTC.

This chain uses TRBV7-9 with TRBJ2-7; D is perhaps TRBD1 (5 bases). The CDR3 has 13 amino acids. The ends were cut back, 4 bases at V and 4 bases at J, with 11 bases in the middle. Germline CDR1 SEHNR, CDR2 FQNEAQ (reference sequence). Written as DNA, the CDR3 is TGTGCCAGCAGCTCCTCATCAGGGTACGAGCAGTACTTC. It codes for CASSSSSGYEQYF.

J is TRBJ1-5 and V is TRBV7-2; possibly TRBD1 for D (5 bases). The V end was cut by 7 bases, the J end by 3 bases, with 13 bases between. Germline CDR1 and CDR2: SGHTA and FQGNSA. The CDR3 spans 14 residues. The CDR3 loop reads CASNDSPYNQPQHF. The CDR3 DNA reads as TGTGCCAGCAACGACAGTCCGTACAATCAGCCCCAGCATTTT.

V and J are TRBV18 and TRBJ1-2; the D is unclear. Per germline, CDR1 KGHSH and CDR2 LQKENI. The CDR3 has 17 amino acids. V was clipped by 0 bases and J by 5 bases, with 19 bases between them. The CDR3 coding sequence is TGTGCCAGCTCACCACCGCAGAGCGTAGTTTCGGTTTATGGCTACACCTTC. Its translation: CASSPPQSVVSVYGYTF.

This clone has just a few counts. The chain recombines TRBV13 with TRBJ2-7; 11 bases align to TRBD2. There are 16 residues in the CDR3. The germline V gene encodes CDR1 PRHDT and CDR2 FYEKMQ (reference sequence). V trimming: 5 bases; J trimming: 0 bases; junction bases outside the gene matches: 6. This CDR3 is CASSQLAGESSYEQYF. In DNA, the CDR3 is TGTGCCAGCAGCCAACTAGCGGGGGAGAGCTCCTACGAGCAGTACTTC.

CDR3 coding DNA: TGTGCCAGCACTAGCGGGGCCGGCCAAGAGACCCAGTACTTC. Protein product: CASTSGAGQETQYF. This rearrangement joins TRBV6-1 to TRBJ2-5; the match to TRBD2 covers 9 bases. V was pared by 7 bases and J by 1 base, with 4 bases of the junction left unmatched. Per germline, CDR1 MNHNS and CDR2 SASEGT. There are 14 residues in the CDR3.

This clone is a singleton in its sample. The genes are TRBV27 and TRBJ1-5, with 9 bases aligning to TRBD1. Germline V lookup: CDR1 MNHEY, CDR2 SMNVEV (reference sequence). The CDR3 contains 14 residues. V lost 3 bases to trimming and J lost 11 bases; unmatched junction nucleotides: 8. CDR3 loop: CASSFGTGPFSQHF. The CDR3, as DNA: TGTGCCAGCAGTTTTGGGACAGGGCCCTTTTCCCAGCATTTT.

The V gene is TRBV6-1, the J gene TRBJ1-5; no clear D. The germline gives CDR1 MNHNS, CDR2 SASEGT. The CDR3 has 15 amino acids. The V and J ends lost 1 base and 0 bases respectively, with 7 bases between them. The CDR3 DNA reads TGTGCCAGCAGTGAAGAACAATATAGCAATCAGCCCCAGCATTTT. Residues: CASSEEQYSNQPQHF.

J is TRBJ2-3 and V is TRBV2, with 8 bases matching TRBD1. Trimming at V came to 7 bases and at J to 3 bases, leaving 9 bases not matched to a gene. Germline CDR1 is SNHLY and CDR2 is FYNNEI. The CDR3 extends over 15 amino acids. This chain's CDR3 is CASTEGTGLTDTQYF. As DNA, the CDR3 is TGTGCCAGCACCGAGGGGACAGGTTTAACAGATACGCAGTATTTT.